This T cell receptor beta chain came from a study of shared clonotypes between healthy human individuals. The protocol was immunoSEQ multiplex PCR, while the TCRdb copy is restricted to in-frame clones and leaves out a portion. The profile shows under 1,900,000 clones, approximately 98.5% of them singletons. The CDR3 runs 18 residues. V was cut by 4 bases and J by 1 base, with 21 bases left in between. CDR1 is SGHKS and CDR2 is YYEKEE in the germline V gene (reference sequence). Source material: naive CD4+ T cells sorted from blood. As for subset: CD45RA+ positively selected. The chain couples TRBV5-5 to TRBJ1-5; perhaps TRBD1 as D (5 bases). The TCR sequence derives from a young man in good health. The CDR3 sequence: CASSVGDPTSGSNQPQHF. In DNA form, the CDR3 reads TGTGCCAGCAGCGTTGGGGACCCGACGAGCGGAAGCAATCAGCCCCAGCATTTT.